This passage covers 10 T cell receptor beta chains from one sample sequenced in a study of control samples from healthy donors and cancer patients. Here immunoSEQ multiplex PCR was the method, and the copy in TCRdb shows in-frame clones only, minus some. The sample yields around 68,000 clones, over 65% seen once. Sequencing input: PBMCs. All receptors derive from a woman aged 45-65 years with lung cancer.

The rearrangement uses TRBV10-3 and TRBJ2-3; D perhaps matches TRBD2 (5 bases). Trimming pared 9 bases from V and 3 bases from J, leaving 7 bases between. Per germline, CDR1 ENHRY and CDR2 SYGVKD. There are 11 residues in the CDR3. CDR3 sequence (DNA): TGTGCCATGAGGGAAACAGATACGCAGTATTTT. It is translated as CAMRETDTQYF.

The chain joins TRBV5-1 to TRBJ1-1, with TRBD1 as a possible D gene (6 bases). Looked up from germline, CDR1 is SGHRS and CDR2 is YFSETQ. This CDR3 region has 17 residues. V was pared by 4 bases and J by 1 base, with 20 bases between. The CDR3 is CASSPVVIRGGNTEAFF. In nucleotides, the CDR3 is TGCGCCAGCAGCCCCGTAGTAATAAGGGGGGGGAACACTGAAGCTTTCTTT.

The V call is TRBV7-8, the J call TRBJ1-1; D gene ambiguous. With 1 base removed from V and 4 bases from J, the gap between germline ends came to 7 bases. CDR3 length: 13 amino acids. CDR1 is SGHVS, CDR2 FQNEAQ, per germline. CDR3 coding DNA: TGTGCCAGCAGCTTAGTAGAGGGCACTGAAGCTTTCTTT. Translated: CASSLVEGTEAFF.

The chain combines TRBV4-3 with TRBJ2-7, with D possibly matching TRBD2 (5 bases). The CDR3 runs to 15 residues. V was trimmed by 0 bases and J by 3 bases, leaving 12 bases between them. Germline V CDR1 and CDR2: LGHNA, YSLEER. The CDR3 DNA reads as TGCGCCAGCAGCCAAGACCGGGGTAGGAGCTACGAGCAGTACTTC. Protein product: CASSQDRGRSYEQYF.

The chain is built from TRBV28 and TRBJ1-5; D gene uncertain. V was cut by 2 bases and J by 3 bases, with 5 bases left in between. The CDR3 contains 13 residues. The germline gives CDR1 MDHEN, CDR2 SYDVKM. The CDR3 DNA is TGTGCCAGCAGTTTAACCGTCAATCAGCCCCAGCATTTT. This sequence encodes CASSLTVNQPQHF.

V gene TRBV6-5 combines with J gene TRBJ1-3; D not resolved. The germline V gene encodes CDR1 MNHEY and CDR2 SVGAGI. CDR3 length: 14 amino acids. V shed 2 bases and J shed 7 bases, with 12 bases lying between them. The CDR3 here is CASSYGPLGNTIYF. For the CDR3, the DNA is TGTGCCAGCAGTTACGGGCCTCTTGGGAACACCATATATTTT.

The CDR3 DNA follows: TGTGCCAGTAGTATAAATCCAGGGCCCTATGGCTACACCTTC. Residues: CASSINPGPYGYTF. The rearrangement joins TRBV19 to TRBJ1-2; possibly TRBD1 for D (5 bases). Trimming took off 2 bases at V and 4 bases at J, with 11 bases between the two ends. The V gene's germline CDR1 is LNHDA and CDR2 SQIVND (reference sequence). This CDR3 region has 14 residues.

The rearrangement uses TRBV2 and TRBJ2-3; D remains ambiguous. CDR1 is SNHLY and CDR2 is FYNNEI in the germline V gene. The CDR3 runs 12 residues. Between the trimmed V and J ends, which lost 7 bases and 6 bases, there was a span of 11 bases. CDR3: CASTQVGDTQYF. The CDR3 DNA reads as TGTGCCAGCACCCAAGTGGGGGATACGCAGTATTTT.

The chain links TRBV28 to TRBJ1-6; D is undetermined. The CDR3 sequence is 18 residues long. Germline assignment: CDR1 MDHEN and CDR2 SYDVKM. Deletions cut 3 bases from V and 6 bases from J, with 21 bases between. The CDR3 DNA is TGTGCCAGCAGTTTTACTAATTTAGGAAGGCAGGCTAATTCACCCCTCCACTTT. Translation: CASSFTNLGRQANSPLHF.

V gene TRBV19 combines with J gene TRBJ1-1; tentatively, D is TRBD1 (6 bases). This CDR3 spans 12 amino acids. Trimming left V 8 bases short and J 1 base short, with 8 bases between. CDR1 is LNHDA and CDR2 is SQIVND in the germline V gene (reference sequence). The CDR3, as DNA: TGTGCCAGTCGGGGGCCGAACACTGAAGCTTTCTTT. Translation: CASRGPNTEAFF. Full variable domain (rest looked up from reference TRBV19 and TRBJ1-1): DGGITQSPKYLFRKEGQNVTLSCEQNLNHDAMYWYRQDPGQGLRLIYYSQIVNDFQKGDIAEGYSVSREKKESFPLTVTSAQKNPTAFYLCASRGPNTEAFFGQGTRLTVV.